This T cell receptor (beta chain) was profiled in a study of graft-versus-host responses after intestinal transplantation. On the study more broadly: Each recipient received anti-thymocyte globulin induction, then tacrolimus and steroids for approximately three years. General observations from the study: GvH clones detected in recipient marrow included some appearing first in ileum or blood. When patients had graft-donor T cell macrochimerism, their allografts held high graft-versus-host to host-versus-graft clonal ratios. Early HvG declines after transplant were associated with peak circulating GvH clone levels.

Method: immunoSEQ multiplex PCR; TCRdb's copy keeps in-frame clones and lacks some. The table includes tens of thousands of clones, approximately 90% detected once. V was clipped by 1 base and J by 5 bases, with 17 bases between them. Germline assignment: CDR1 LGHNA and CDR2 YSLEER. There are 16 residues in the CDR3. Note on this clone: The antigen remains undetermined.

The clonotype comes from a human patient who received an intestinal transplant, so some T cells may come from the graft donor. The material sequenced was PBMCs, taken 26 days after transplant. V gene TRBV4-3 combines with J gene TRBJ2-5; the D gene is possibly TRBD2 (6 bases). The CDR3 DNA is TGCGCCAGCAGCCAAGGCGGGACCCCTGGGAAGGAGACCCAGTACTTC. This sequence encodes CASSQGGTPGKETQYF.